This is a list of T cell receptor beta chains from one sample in a study of cytotoxic CD8 clonotypes in ibrutinib-treated CLL. Some clones are missing from TCRdb's copy, which holds only in-frame ones; the method was immunoSEQ multiplex PCR. The sample includes some 200,000 clones, about four fifths of them seen just once. The material sequenced was PBMCs, taken after 12 months of ibrutinib treatment. These TCRs come from a human donor with chronic lymphocytic leukemia. Both conserved end residues are part of each CDR3.

V,J,CDR3
TRBV15,TRBJ2-1,CATSRAGAGGIEQFF
TRBV11-2,TRBJ2-1,CASSTRTSLAKGSNEQFF
TRBV27,TRBJ1-2,CASSSATGTGNGYTF
TRBV14,TRBJ2-7,CASGDSRYEQYF
TRBV20-1,TRBJ2-7,CSVASPYEQYF
TRBV5-6,TRBJ1-3,CASSRDGHSGNTIYF
TRBV7-6,TRBJ2-5,CASSPRETQYF
TRBV25-1,TRBJ2-7,CASSTRGEAEQYF
TRBV19,TRBJ1-5,CASSKVDRGHQPQHF
TRBV5-5,TRBJ2-7,CASSFGQGPYEQYF
TRBV19,TRBJ2-7,CASSIVYPRLGTYEQYF
TRBV7-9,TRBJ1-2,CASSLAPGTEDYGYTF
TRBV27,TRBJ2-7,CASSSESGGYEQYF
TRBV4-1,TRBJ2-1,CASSPKSGTGEVNEQFF
TRBV30,TRBJ2-7,CAWSFLHYHEQYF